Following are 21 T cell receptor beta chains from one sample sequenced in a study of Tregs in tolerant kidney transplant recipients. Libraries were prepared by immunoSEQ multiplex PCR; TCRdb keeps only in-frame clonotypes and omits some of them. The specimen's table records 50,000 or so clones. Material: CD4+ T cells from blood, obtained before the transplant. The receptors stem from a human donor who received a combined kidney and bone marrow transplant.

CDR3 bases read: TGCGCCAGCAGCCTTGGGCTAGCGCCCCCAGATACG. This encodes CASSLGLAPPDT. In full, the CDR3 is CASSLGLAPPDTQYF. The chain uses TRBV5-1 and TRBJ2-3; TRBD2 might be the D (6 bases). The read halts 3 residues ahead of the CDR3 end, with the missing end drawn from the germline J gene. The V gene lost 4 bases and the J gene lost 4 bases, with 16 bases spanning the gap. Germline loops: CDR1 SGHRS, CDR2 YFSETQ. The CDR3 spans 15 residues.

Turning to this clone: The CDR3 end is not reached by the read, which stops 3 residues before it; the germline J gene fills it in. The V call is TRBV5-6, the J call TRBJ2-3; possibly TRBD2 for D (5 bases). The germline CDR1 and CDR2 sequences are SGHDT and YYEEEE. V was trimmed by 4 bases and J by 3 bases, leaving 12 bases between them. This CDR3 has 14 amino acids. The CDR3 bases that were read are TGTGCCAGCAGCCCGGACTCGCAGACAGATACG. Protein product: CASSPDSQTDT. The full CDR3 is CASSPDSQTDTQYF. Based on the CDR3 plus reference TRBV5-6 and TRBJ2-3, the full variable domain is DAGVTQSPTHLIKTRGQQVTLRCSPKSGHDTVSWYQQALGQGPQFIFQYYEEEERQRGNFPDRFSGHQFPNYSSELNVNALLLGDSALYLCASSPDSQTDTQYFGPGTRLTVL.

A remark on this clone: Coverage ceases 3 residues before the CDR3 finishes, and the germline J gene fills in the end. The V and J genes are TRBV13 and TRBJ2-3; a possible D gene is TRBD2 (6 bases). The CDR3 is 16 amino acids. The germline V and J ends were trimmed by 2 bases and 6 bases, with 18 bases remaining between them. Germline CDR1 and CDR2: PRHDT and FYEKMQ (reference sequence). The CDR3 region is CASSLQLGLRRDTQYF. The sequenced part of the CDR3 DNA is TGTGCCAGCAGCTTACAGTTGGGACTTCGCAGGGATACG. Full variable domain (rest looked up from reference TRBV13 and TRBJ2-3): AAGVIQSPRHLIKEKRETATLKCYPIPRHDTVYWYQQGPGQDPQFLISFYEKMQSDKGSIPDRFSAQQFSDYHSELNMSSLELGDSALYFCASSLQLGLRRDTQYFGPGTRLTVL.

A remark on this clone: From the germline J gene comes the end of the CDR3, since the read stops 3 residues before it. This rearrangement joins TRBV18 to TRBJ1-1, with D unclear. V was trimmed by 0 bases and J by 5 bases, leaving 13 bases between them. This CDR3 spans 15 amino acids. Germline loops: CDR1 KGHSH, CDR2 LQKENI. The CDR3 region is CASSPPGTGETEAFF. The CDR3 bases that were read are TGTGCCAGCTCACCACCCGGAACGGGTGAGACTGAA.

As regards this clone: The read falls 3 residues short of the CDR3 end, and the missing part is taken from the germline J gene. The chain combines TRBV13 with TRBJ2-3; 15 nucleotides match TRBD2. Germline V gene lookup returns CDR1 PRHDT and CDR2 FYEKMQ (reference sequence). V lost 6 bases, J lost 6 bases, and 4 bases stayed unmatched. This CDR3 has 15 residues. This CDR3 reads CASRGTSGRTDTQYF. The part of the CDR3 DNA that was read is TGTGCCAGCAGAGGGACTAGCGGGAGGACGGATACG.

A note on this clone: The read ends 3 residues before the CDR3 terminus; that terminus is restored from the germline J gene. The chain combines TRBV6-2 or TRBV6-3 with TRBJ1-1, with D unresolved. Looked up from germline, CDR1 is MNHEY and CDR2 is SVGEGT. V lost 2 bases and J 5 bases, leaving 9 bases between the germline ends. The length of the CDR3 is 13 residues. The covered CDR3 bases are TGTGCCAGCAGTTACATTCGGGGAACTGAA. This gives the protein CASSYIRGTE. The whole CDR3 protein reads CASSYIRGTEAFF.

Comments on this clone: The read falls 3 residues short of the CDR3 end, and the missing part is taken from the germline J gene. This chain uses TRBV29-1 with TRBJ1-2; tentative D call: TRBD1 (5 bases). Germline assignment: CDR1 SQVTM and CDR2 ANQGSEA. This CDR3 has 14 residues. The sequenced part of the CDR3 DNA is TGCAGCGCCCAAGGTCCGGGCCAGGGTGGAGGC. It translates to CSAQGPGQGGG. The CDR3, in full, reads CSAQGPGQGGGYTF.

Comment on this clone: Read coverage stops 3 residues before the CDR3 terminus; the germline J gene supplies the remainder. The chain uses TRBV20-1 and TRBJ2-3, with 7 bases matching TRBD2. Germline trimming cut 6 bases from V and 0 bases from J; bases unmatched to any gene: 6. This CDR3 contains 14 residues. From germline, CDR1 is DFQATT and CDR2 SNEGSKA (reference sequence). The sequenced CDR3 bases are TGCAGTGCCCGTTTTAGCGGGAGCACAGATACG. The encoded protein is CSARFSGSTDT. The entire CDR3 is CSARFSGSTDTQYF.

Worth noting for this clone: The read finishes 3 residues shy of the CDR3 end, and the germline J gene is used to complete it. The same CDR3 can be traced to other DNA sequences in this sample. This chain joins TRBV7-2 and TRBJ2-7; TRBD1 is a possible D gene (5 bases). Looked up from germline, CDR1 is SGHTA and CDR2 is FQGNSA. V was trimmed by 2 bases and J by 4 bases, leaving 6 bases between them. This CDR3 is built from 12 residues. CDR3 residues: CASSLSGYEQYF. CDR3 DNA (partial): TGTGCCAGCAGCTTATCAGGGTACGAG.

Details on this clone: The read falls 3 residues short of the CDR3 end, and the missing part is taken from the germline J gene. The chain has TRBV20-1 and TRBJ2-7; TRBD2 matches at 7 bases. Trimming took 2 bases from V and 1 from J; bases not matched to a gene: 5. The CDR3 runs to 14 residues. The V gene's germline CDR1 is DFQATT and CDR2 SNEGSKA (reference sequence). The CDR3 here is CSARTSGKSYEQYF. Incomplete CDR3 DNA: TGCAGTGCTAGAACCAGCGGGAAATCCTACGAG.

Concerning this clone: With the read ending 3 residues before the CDR3 end, the germline J gene is used to fill in that end. The chain links TRBV6-2 or TRBV6-3 to TRBJ2-5; 12 positions match TRBD1. CDR1 and CDR2 from the germline V gene are MNHEY and SVGEGT. The trim removed 6 bases at V and 5 bases at J, leaving 10 bases unmatched. The CDR3 is 16 amino acids. The CDR3 DNA, read in part, is TGTGCCAGCAGGTCGGGACAGGGGGCGCGGAGGGAGACC. This translates into CASRSGQGARRET. The whole CDR3 sequence is CASRSGQGARRETQYF.

About this clone: Sequencing ends 3 residues short of the CDR3 end; the germline J gene provides the rest. This chain links TRBV30 with TRBJ2-2; the D gene is possibly TRBD2 (6 bases). Germline V gene data show CDR1 as GTSNPN and CDR2 as SVGIG (reference sequence). CDR3 length: 17 amino acids. Trimming cost V 2 bases and J 5 bases, with 21 bases left between them. Here the CDR3 reads CAWSKGIGRGWTGELFF. The covered CDR3 bases are TGTGCCTGGAGTAAGGGGATCGGACGGGGGTGGACCGGGGAG.

Note on this clone: The sequence runs out 3 residues before the end of the CDR3; the remainder is reconstructed from the germline J gene. The chain carries TRBV20-1 and TRBJ1-2, with TRBD1 as a possible D gene (5 bases). There are 14 residues in the CDR3. The germline CDR1 and CDR2 sequences are DFQATT and SNEGSKA (reference sequence). V was shortened by 0 bases and J by 6 bases, with 14 bases between the two germline ends. CDR3 region: CSARDPRQGDGYTF. Incomplete CDR3 DNA: TGCAGTGCTAGAGATCCGAGGCAGGGCGATGGC.

Comment on this clone: The CDR3 extends 3 residues past the end of the read, so its final part is completed from the germline J gene. The chain uses TRBV18 and TRBJ2-7; TRBD2 matches 10 bases. Germline lookup yields CDR1 KGHSH and CDR2 LQKENI. V shed 3 bases, J shed 1 base, and the junction held 9 bases outside the gene matches. This CDR3 has 17 residues. The sequenced CDR3 bases are TGTGCCAGCTCACCCACGCCTGGGACTAGCGAGTCCTACGAG. It translates to CASSPTPGTSESYE. In full, the CDR3 is CASSPTPGTSESYEQYF.

On this clone itself: The DNA ends 3 residues before the CDR3 does, and the rest of the CDR3 is filled in from the germline J gene. V usage is TRBV18 and J usage is TRBJ2-7; 8 bases align to TRBD1. Germline-derived CDR1 and CDR2 are KGHSH and LQKENI. V lost 6 bases, J lost 5 bases, and 6 bases stayed unmatched. This CDR3 has 13 amino acids. CDR3 sequence reads: CASSTGTGHEQYF. The covered CDR3 bases are TGTGCCAGCTCGACAGGGACAGGCCACGAG.

About this clone itself: The observed sequence ends 3 residues before the CDR3 terminus, with the missing tail filled in from the germline J gene. The chain employs TRBV19 and TRBJ2-7; 7 bases are a match to TRBD1. Germline lookup yields CDR1 LNHDA and CDR2 SQIVND (reference sequence). The ends lost 6 bases at V and 2 bases at J; junction bases unmatched: 16. The CDR3 sequence is 17 residues long. The CDR3 loop is CASSPEKVDRVTYEQYF. The DNA read from the CDR3 is TGTGCCAGTAGCCCCGAGAAGGTAGACAGGGTAACCTACGAG.

A remark on this clone: The read is 3 residues too short to cover the CDR3 end, so that end is filled in from the germline J gene. The V and J genes are TRBV20-1 and TRBJ1-2, with D unresolved. V lost 6 bases, J lost 4 bases, and 15 bases lay in between. The germline V gene has CDR1 DFQATT and CDR2 SNEGSKA (reference sequence). This CDR3 has 13 amino acids. The CDR3: CSARPVLSYGYTF. The sequenced CDR3 bases are TGCAGTGCCAGACCCGTACTGAGCTATGGC.

As regards this clone: Read data end 3 residues before the CDR3 end; the end is taken from the germline J gene. The rearrangement joins TRBV7-2 to TRBJ1-2; D remains ambiguous. V dropped 5 bases and J dropped 4 bases, with 11 bases sitting between them. Germline V gene sequence: CDR1 SGHTA, CDR2 FQGNSA. The CDR3 sequence is 13 residues long. The CDR3 sequence: CASSPRAFYGYTF. The part of the CDR3 DNA that was read is TGTGCCAGCAGCCCGCGGGCGTTCTATGGC.

On this clone itself: The CDR3 is cut off 3 residues early in the read; its end comes from the germline J gene. The rearrangement joins TRBV19 to TRBJ1-5; D ambiguous. CDR1 is LNHDA, CDR2 SQIVND, per germline (reference sequence). The CDR3 covers 14 residues. V was trimmed by 10 bases and J by 2 bases, leaving 15 bases between them. The CDR3 reads CATKKGWGNQPQHF. Incomplete CDR3 DNA: TGTGCCACCAAAAAGGGTTGGGGCAATCAGCCC.

A word on this clone: The sequenced fragment ends 3 residues before the CDR3 boundary, so the rest is inferred from the germline J gene. This chain connects TRBV19 to TRBJ2-7; 8 nucleotides agree with TRBD1. The germline CDR1 and CDR2 sequences are LNHDA and SQIVND (reference sequence). After removal of 1 base from V and 6 bases from J, the junction contained 5 bases not matched to a gene. This CDR3 is built from 14 residues. The CDR3 loop is CASSIGTGSSEQYF. The sequenced CDR3 bases are TGTGCCAGTAGTATAGGGACAGGGAGTAGCGAG. The full variable domain, rest sourced from reference TRBV19 and TRBJ2-7, is DGGITQSPKYLFRKEGQNVTLSCEQNLNHDAMYWYRQDPGQGLRLIYYSQIVNDFQKGDIAEGYSVSREKKESFPLTVTSAQKNPTAFYLCASSIGTGSSEQYFGPGTRLTVT.

On this clone: With the read ending 3 residues before the CDR3 end, the germline J gene is used to fill in that end. The J gene is TRBJ2-7, the V gene TRBV7-2, with D possibly matching TRBD2 (6 bases). V gave up 5 bases and J gave up 0 bases, with 14 bases separating them. The CDR3 length is 15 residues. Germline CDR1 is SGHTA and CDR2 is FQGNSA. This CDR3 reads CASSPGSGSSYEQYF. CDR3 DNA (partial): TGTGCCAGCAGCCCAGGGAGCGGGTCCTCCTACGAG.